The rows below give T cell receptor beta chains drawn from one sample of a study of blood T cell repertoires in COVID-19. Profiling relied on immunoSEQ multiplex PCR, and the TCRdb table lists in-frame clones only, not all of them. The data contain about 310,000 clones, 87% of them seen just once; the ten biggest clones take up just under 9%. The specimen sequenced was PBMCs or T cells enriched from blood (not recorded which). The receptors stem from a woman under 30 who had recovered from COVID-19. Each CDR3 is given with its conserved first and last residue. The order of the fields is clone size, J gene, D gene, V gene, CDR3 DNA, CDR3 protein. The D gene is left open where the match is weak. Clone size is stated in some rows and not others, as once, few, many or a class when expanded.

-,TRBJ2-5,TRBD2,TRBV7-2,TGTGCCAGCAGCTGGACTAGCGGTGACAGAGAGACCCAGTACTTC,CASSWTSGDRETQYF
-,TRBJ1-5,-,TRBV6-5,TGTGCCAGCAGTTACGGGAGGGGAGGCAATCAGCCCCAGCATTTT,CASSYGRGGNQPQHF
-,TRBJ2-7,-,TRBV15,TGTGCCACCAGCAGAGATCTGCGAGCAAACTCCTACGAGCAGTACTTC,CATSRDLRANSYEQYF
-,TRBJ2-7,TRBD1,TRBV10-3,TGTGCCATCAGTGCTGGGGGACAGGGTGGTTACGAGCAGTACTTC,CAISAGGQGGYEQYF
-,TRBJ2-7,TRBD2,TRBV28,TGTGCCAGCAGGGCGGCTAGCGGGAGCCTCTACGAGCAGTACTTC,CASRAASGSLYEQYF
-,TRBJ2-3,-,TRBV5-4,TGTGCCAGCAGCCGCGATTCCACAGATACGCAGTATTTT,CASSRDSTDTQYF
-,TRBJ2-7,TRBD2,TRBV7-2,TGTGCCAGCAGCTTCGCTCCTCCCGGACTAGCGGGGGTGGTTGGGCAGTACTTC,CASSFAPPGLAGVVGQYF
once,TRBJ1-6,-,TRBV5-4,TGTGCCAGCAGCACTTCTTTGAGCTCCTATAATTCACCCCTCCACTTT,CASSTSLSSYNSPLHF
-,TRBJ1-6,TRBD1,TRBV28,TGTGCCAGCAGCCCCACAACAGGGGTGGAACCCCTCCACTTT,CASSPTTGVEPLHF
-,TRBJ2-7,-,TRBV6-2/TRBV6-3,TGTGCCAGCAGTTACTGGGGCGGCTCCAACGAGCAGTACTTC,CASSYWGGSNEQYF
-,TRBJ2-1,TRBD2,TRBV7-8,TGTGCCAGCAGCATTCCCAACGTATCGGCTAGCGGGGGAACCGGGGACAATGAGCAGTTCTTC,CASSIPNVSASGGTGDNEQFF
-,TRBJ2-1,-,TRBV6-5,TGTGCCAGCTCCAAGGCAGGCACCAGGGAGGCGTTCTTC,CASSKAGTREAFF
-,TRBJ1-1,-,TRBV28,TGTGCCAGCACCCAAGGATTGTTGCGGGGCACTGAAGCTTTCTTT,CASTQGLLRGTEAFF